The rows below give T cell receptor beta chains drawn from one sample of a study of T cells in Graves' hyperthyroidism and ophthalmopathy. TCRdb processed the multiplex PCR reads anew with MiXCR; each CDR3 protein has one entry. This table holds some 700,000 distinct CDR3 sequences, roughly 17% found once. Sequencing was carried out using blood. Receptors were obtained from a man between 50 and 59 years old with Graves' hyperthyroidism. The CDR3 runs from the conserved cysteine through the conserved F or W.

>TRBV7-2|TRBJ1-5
CASSPGGFQPQHF
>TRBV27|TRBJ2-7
CASSLGRGGLYEQYF
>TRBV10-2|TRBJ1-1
CASSGAGDSEAFF
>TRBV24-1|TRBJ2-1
CATSGPAARGGSEQFF
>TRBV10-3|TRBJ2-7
CAISESSGTGIYEQYF
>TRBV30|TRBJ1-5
CAWSETGRSGNQPQHF
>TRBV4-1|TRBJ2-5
CASSQDPETQYF
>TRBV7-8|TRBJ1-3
CASSHGKGIGNTIYF
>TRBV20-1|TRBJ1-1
CSGGTRRNTEAFF
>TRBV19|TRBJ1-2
CASSTGDGYGYTF
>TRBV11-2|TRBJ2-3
CASSLRLSGGTDTQYF
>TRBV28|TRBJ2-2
CASSTPSGRPLPGTGELFF
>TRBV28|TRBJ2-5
CASSSDPGTGEETQYF
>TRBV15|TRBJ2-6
CATQHRAGANVLTF
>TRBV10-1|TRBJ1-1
CASSDRRRPEAFF
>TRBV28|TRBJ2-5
CATIAGAQETQYF
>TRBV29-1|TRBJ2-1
CSVEKTGVNEQFF
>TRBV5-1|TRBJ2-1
CASRPQASGRNNEQFF
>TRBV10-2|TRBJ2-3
CASSEVDARTDTQYF
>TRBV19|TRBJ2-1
CASNPGLAAANEQFF
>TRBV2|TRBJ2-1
CASRRSGAYNEQFF
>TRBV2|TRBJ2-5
CASTRETASQETQYF